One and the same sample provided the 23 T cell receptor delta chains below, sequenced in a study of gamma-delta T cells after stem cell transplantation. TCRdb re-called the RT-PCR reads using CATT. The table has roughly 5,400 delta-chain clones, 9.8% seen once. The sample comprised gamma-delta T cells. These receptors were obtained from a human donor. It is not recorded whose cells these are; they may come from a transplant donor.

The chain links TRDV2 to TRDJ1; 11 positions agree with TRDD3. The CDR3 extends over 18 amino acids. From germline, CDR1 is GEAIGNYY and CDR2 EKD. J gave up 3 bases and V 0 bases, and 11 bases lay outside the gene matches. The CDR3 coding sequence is TGTGCCTGTGACACCGTGGAGGTGGGGGATACGCGGTCCGATAAACTCATCTTT. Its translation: CACDTVEVGDTRSDKLIF.

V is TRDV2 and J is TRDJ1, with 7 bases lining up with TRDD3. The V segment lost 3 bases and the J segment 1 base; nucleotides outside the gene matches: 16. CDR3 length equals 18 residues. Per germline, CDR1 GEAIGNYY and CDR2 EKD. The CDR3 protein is CACDPMGDDDPPTDKLIF. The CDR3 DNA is TGTGCCTGTGACCCTATGGGGGACGACGACCCTCCCACCGATAAACTCATCTTT.

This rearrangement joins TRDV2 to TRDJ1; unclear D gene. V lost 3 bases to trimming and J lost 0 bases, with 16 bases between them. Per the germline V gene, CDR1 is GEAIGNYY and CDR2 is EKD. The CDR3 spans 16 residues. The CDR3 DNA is TGTGCCTGTGACCACATCAACGATCCGAACACCGATAAACTCATCTTT. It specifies CACDHINDPNTDKLIF.

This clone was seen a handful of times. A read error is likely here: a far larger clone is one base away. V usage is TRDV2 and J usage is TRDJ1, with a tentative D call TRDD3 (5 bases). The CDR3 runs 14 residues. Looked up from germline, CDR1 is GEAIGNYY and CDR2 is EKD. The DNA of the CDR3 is TGTGCCTGTGACACTCTTACTGGCAGCGATAAACTCACCTTT. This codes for CACDTLTGSDKLTF.

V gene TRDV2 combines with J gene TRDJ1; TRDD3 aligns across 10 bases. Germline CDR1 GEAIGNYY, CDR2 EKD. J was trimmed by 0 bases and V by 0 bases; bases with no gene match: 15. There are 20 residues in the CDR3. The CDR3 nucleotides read TGTGCCTGTGACACCTTAATGGGGGATACAAGTGAACCCTACACCGATAAACTCATCTTT. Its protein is CACDTLMGDTSEPYTDKLIF.

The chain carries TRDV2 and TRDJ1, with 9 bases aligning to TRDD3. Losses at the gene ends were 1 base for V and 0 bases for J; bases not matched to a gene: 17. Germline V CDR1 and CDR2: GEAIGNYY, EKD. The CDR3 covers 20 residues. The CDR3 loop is CACDTLTATGGVAYTDKLIF. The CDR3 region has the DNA TGTGCCTGTGACACTTTAACTGCGACTGGGGGAGTTGCTTACACCGATAAACTCATCTTT.

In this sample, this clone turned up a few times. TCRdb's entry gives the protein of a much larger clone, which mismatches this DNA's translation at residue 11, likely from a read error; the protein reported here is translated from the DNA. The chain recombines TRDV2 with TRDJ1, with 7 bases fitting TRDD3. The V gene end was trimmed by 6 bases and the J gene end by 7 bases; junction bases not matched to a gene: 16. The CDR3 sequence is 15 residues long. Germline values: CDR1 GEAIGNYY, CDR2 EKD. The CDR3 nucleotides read TGTGCCTGTCTTGAACTGGGGCATTTGGGCGGTAAACTCATCTTT. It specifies CACLELGHLGGKLIF.

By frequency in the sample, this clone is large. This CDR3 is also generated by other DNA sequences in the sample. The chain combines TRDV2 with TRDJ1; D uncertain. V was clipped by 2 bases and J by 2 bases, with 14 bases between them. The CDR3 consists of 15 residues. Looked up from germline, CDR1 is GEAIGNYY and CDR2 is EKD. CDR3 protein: CACDRIGPKTDKLIF. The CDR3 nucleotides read TGTGCCTGTGACAGAATTGGTCCCAAGACCGATAAACTCATCTTT.

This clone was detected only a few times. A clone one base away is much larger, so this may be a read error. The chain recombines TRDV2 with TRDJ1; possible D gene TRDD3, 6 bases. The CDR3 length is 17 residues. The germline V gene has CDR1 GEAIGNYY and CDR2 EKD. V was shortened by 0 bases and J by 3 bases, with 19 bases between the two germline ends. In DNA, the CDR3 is TGTGCCTGTGACACCGCGGGTCGGATACTTGACGCCGATAAACTCATCTTT. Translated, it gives CACDTAGRILDADKLIF.

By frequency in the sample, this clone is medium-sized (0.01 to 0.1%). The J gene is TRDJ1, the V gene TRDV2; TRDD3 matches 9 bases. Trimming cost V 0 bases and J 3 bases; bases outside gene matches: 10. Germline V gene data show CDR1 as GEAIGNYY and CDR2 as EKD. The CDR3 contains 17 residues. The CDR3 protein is CACDTLAGGLEADKLIF. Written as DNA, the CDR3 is TGTGCCTGTGACACCTTGGCTGGGGGATTAGAGGCCGATAAACTCATCTTT.

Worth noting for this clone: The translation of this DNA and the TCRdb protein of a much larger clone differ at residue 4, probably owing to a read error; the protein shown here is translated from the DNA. The chain's CDR3 is CACNHTGEKSSWDTRQMFF. The CDR3 DNA is TGTGCCTGTAACCATACTGGGGAAAAAAGCTCCTGGGACACCCGACAGATGTTTTTC. This chain connects TRDV2 to TRDJ3; TRDD3 matches 7 bases. CDR3 length: 19 residues. The V gene's germline CDR1 is GEAIGNYY and CDR2 EKD. The junction had 13 bases not matched to a gene; V was cut back by 6 bases and J by 0 bases.

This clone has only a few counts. This CDR3 reads CACDRISSHAPHDKLIF. The CDR3 nucleotides are TGTGCCTGTGACCGAATTTCCTCACACGCCCCCCACGATAAACTCATCTTT. The chain is built from TRDV2 and TRDJ1, with D maybe TRDD2 (5 bases). This CDR3 contains 17 residues. CDR1 is GEAIGNYY and CDR2 is EKD in the germline V gene. Trimming shortened V by 3 bases and J by 4 bases, and 23 bases separated the two germline ends.

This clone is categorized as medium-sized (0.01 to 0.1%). CDR3 nucleotide sequence: TGTGCCTGTGACACCCTTAACTGGGGGTTCCACACCGATAAACTCATCTTT. It is translated as CACDTLNWGFHTDKLIF. The V gene is TRDV2, the J gene TRDJ1; 8 nucleotides agree with TRDD3. The V and J ends lost 0 bases and 0 bases, in that order; junction bases with no gene match: 8. The CDR3 sequence is 17 residues long. Germline V gene data show CDR1 as GEAIGNYY and CDR2 as EKD.

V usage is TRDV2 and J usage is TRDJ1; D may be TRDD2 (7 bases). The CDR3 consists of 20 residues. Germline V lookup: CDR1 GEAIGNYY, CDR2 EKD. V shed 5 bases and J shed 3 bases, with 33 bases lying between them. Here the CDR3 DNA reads TGTGCCTGTGCTGACATAGATTCCTACTCGACTGTAGATACGGCCGATAAACTCATCTTT. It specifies CACADIDSYSTVDTADKLIF.

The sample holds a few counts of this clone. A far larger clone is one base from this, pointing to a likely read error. CDR3 protein: CACDPLGGTRYTDKLIF. The CDR3 DNA is TGTGCCTGTGACCCCCTGGGGGGGACAAGGTACACCGATAAACTCATCTTT. V usage is TRDV2 and J usage is TRDJ1, with TRDD3 matching over 7 bases. Per germline, CDR1 GEAIGNYY and CDR2 EKD. J lost 0 bases, V lost 3 bases, and 12 bases had no gene match. The CDR3 totals 17 residues.

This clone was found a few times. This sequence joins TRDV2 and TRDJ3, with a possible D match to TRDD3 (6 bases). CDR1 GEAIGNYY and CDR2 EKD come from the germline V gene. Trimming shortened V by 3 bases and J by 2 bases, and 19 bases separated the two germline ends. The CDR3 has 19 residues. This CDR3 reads CACDATGGNGAWDTRQMFF. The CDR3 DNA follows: TGTGCCTGTGACGCCACCGGGGGGAACGGGGCCTGGGACACCCGACAGATGTTTTTC.

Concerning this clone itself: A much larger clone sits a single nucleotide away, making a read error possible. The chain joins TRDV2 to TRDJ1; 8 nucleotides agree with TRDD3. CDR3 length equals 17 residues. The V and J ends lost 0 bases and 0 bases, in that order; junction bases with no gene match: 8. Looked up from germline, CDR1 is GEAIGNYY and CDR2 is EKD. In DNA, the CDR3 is TGTGCCTGTGACACCGCTGGGGGACACCAATACACCGATAAACTCATCTTT. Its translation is CACDTAGGHQYTDKLIF.

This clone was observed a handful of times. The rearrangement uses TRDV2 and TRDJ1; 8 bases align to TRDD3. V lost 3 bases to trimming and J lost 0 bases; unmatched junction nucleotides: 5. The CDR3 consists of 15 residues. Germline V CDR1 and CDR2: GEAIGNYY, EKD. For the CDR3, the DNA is TGTGCCTGTGACGGACTGGGGGTCCACACCGATAAACTCATCTTT. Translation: CACDGLGVHTDKLIF.

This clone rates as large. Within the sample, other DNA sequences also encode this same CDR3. The CDR3 DNA sequence: TGTGCCTGTGACACGCTGGGGGATAAGTCAGATAAACTCATCTTT. This sequence encodes CACDTLGDKSDKLIF. This chain connects TRDV2 to TRDJ1; 10 bases fit TRDD3. V lost 1 base and J lost 5; bases outside the gene matches: 6. The CDR3 runs 15 residues. The germline V gene encodes CDR1 GEAIGNYY and CDR2 EKD.

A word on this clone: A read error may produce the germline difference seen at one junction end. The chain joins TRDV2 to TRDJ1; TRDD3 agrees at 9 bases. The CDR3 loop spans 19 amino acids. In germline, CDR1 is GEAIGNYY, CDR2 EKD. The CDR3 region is CACDTGATGGRPTGDKPIF. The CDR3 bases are TGTGCTTGTGACACCGGGGCTACTGGGGGACGCCCCACGGGGGATAAACCCATCTTT.

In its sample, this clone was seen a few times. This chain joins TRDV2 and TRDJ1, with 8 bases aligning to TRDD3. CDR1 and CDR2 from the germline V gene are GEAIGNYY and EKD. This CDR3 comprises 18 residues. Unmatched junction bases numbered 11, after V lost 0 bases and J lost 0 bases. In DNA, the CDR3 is TGTGCCTGTGACACCGTTTCACTGGGGGGACCATACACCGATAAACTCATCTTT. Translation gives CACDTVSLGGPYTDKLIF.

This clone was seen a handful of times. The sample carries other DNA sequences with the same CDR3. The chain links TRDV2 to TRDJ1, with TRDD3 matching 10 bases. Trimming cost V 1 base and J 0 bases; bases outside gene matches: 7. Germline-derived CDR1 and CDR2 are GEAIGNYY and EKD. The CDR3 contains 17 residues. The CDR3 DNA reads TGTGCCTGTGACACGGTACTGGGGGATTCTTACACCGATAAACTCATCTTT. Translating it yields CACDTVLGDSYTDKLIF.

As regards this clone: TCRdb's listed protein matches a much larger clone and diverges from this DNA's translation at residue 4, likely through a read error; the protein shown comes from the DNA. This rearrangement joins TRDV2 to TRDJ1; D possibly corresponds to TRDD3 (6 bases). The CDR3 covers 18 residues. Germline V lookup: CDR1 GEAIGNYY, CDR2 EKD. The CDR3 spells CACVTVRTLGMLPDKLIF. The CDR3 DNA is TGTGCCTGTGTCACCGTAAGAACGCTGGGGATGCTACCCGATAAACTCATCTTT.